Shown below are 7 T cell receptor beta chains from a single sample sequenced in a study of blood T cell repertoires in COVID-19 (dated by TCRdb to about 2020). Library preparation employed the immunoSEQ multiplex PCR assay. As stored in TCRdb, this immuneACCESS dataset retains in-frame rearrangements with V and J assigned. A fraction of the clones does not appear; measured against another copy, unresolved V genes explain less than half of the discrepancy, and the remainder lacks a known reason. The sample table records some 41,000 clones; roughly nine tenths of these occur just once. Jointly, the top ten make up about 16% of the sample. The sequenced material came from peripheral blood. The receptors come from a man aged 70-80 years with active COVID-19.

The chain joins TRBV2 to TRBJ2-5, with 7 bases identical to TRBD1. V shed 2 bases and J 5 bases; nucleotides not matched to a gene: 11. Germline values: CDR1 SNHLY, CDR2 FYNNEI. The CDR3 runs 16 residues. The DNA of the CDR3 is TGTGCCAGCAGTGAACAGGCGGCAGGGGGTCGTGAGACCCAGTACTTC. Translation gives CASSEQAAGGRETQYF.

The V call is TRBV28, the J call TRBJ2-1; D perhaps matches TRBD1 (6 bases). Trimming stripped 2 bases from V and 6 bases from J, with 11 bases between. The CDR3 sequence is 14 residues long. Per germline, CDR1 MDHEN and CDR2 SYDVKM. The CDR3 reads CASSLAGTPNEQFF. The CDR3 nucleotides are TGTGCCAGCAGTTTAGCCGGGACACCCAATGAGCAGTTCTTC.

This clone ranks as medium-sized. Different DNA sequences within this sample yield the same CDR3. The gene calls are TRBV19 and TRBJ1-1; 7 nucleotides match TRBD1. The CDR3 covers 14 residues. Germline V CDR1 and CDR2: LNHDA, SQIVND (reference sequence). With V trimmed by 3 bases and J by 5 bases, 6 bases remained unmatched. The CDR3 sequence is CASSIGRGFTEAFF. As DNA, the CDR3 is TGTGCCAGTAGTATCGGCAGGGGGTTTACTGAAGCTTTCTTT. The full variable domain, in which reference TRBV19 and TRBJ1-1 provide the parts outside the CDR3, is DGGITQSPKYLFRKEGQNVTLSCEQNLNHDAMYWYRQDPGQGLRLIYYSQIVNDFQKGDIAEGYSVSREKKESFPLTVTSAQKNPTAFYLCASSIGRGFTEAFFGQGTRLTVV.

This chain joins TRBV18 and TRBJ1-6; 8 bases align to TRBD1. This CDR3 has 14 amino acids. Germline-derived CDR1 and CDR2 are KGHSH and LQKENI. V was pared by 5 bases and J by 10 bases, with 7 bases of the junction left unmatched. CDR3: CASSADRDGSPLHF. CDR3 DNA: TGTGCCAGCTCAGCGGACAGGGACGGATCACCCCTCCACTTT.

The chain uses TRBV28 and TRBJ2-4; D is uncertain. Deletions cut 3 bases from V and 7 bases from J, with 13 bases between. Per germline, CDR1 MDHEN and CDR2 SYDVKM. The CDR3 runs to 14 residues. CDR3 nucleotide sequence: TGTGCCAGCAGTTTTCCGGTCCCCCCCAACATTCAGTACTTC. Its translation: CASSFPVPPNIQYF. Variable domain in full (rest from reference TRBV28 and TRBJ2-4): DVKVTQSSRYLVKRTGEKVFLECVQDMDHENMFWYRQDPGLGLRLIYFSYDVKMKEKGDIPEGYSVSREKKERFSLILESASTNQTSMYLCASSFPVPPNIQYFGAGTRLSVL.

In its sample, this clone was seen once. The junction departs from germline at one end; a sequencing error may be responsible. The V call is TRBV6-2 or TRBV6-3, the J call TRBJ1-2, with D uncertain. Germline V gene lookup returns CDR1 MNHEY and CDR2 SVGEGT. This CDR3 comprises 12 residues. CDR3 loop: CASSRSNNGYTF. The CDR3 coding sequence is TGTGCCAGCAGCAGAAGTAACAATGGCTACACCTTC.

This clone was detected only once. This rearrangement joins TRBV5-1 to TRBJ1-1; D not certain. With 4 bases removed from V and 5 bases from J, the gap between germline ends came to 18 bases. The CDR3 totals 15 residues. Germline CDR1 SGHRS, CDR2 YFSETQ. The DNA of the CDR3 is TGCGCCAGCAGCGAAACGGGTCTATCGAGAACTGAAGCTTTCTTT. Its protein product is CASSETGLSRTEAFF.